This paragraph covers one T cell receptor (beta chain) sequence. This record belongs to a study of OX40 agonist ivuxolimab in advanced cancers. Clones were read by immunoSEQ multiplex PCR, and TCRdb kept only the in-frame ones, dropping some. The sample includes tens of thousands of clones, nearly 75% of them seen just once. V lost 11 bases, J lost 0 bases, and 13 bases lay in between. The germline V gene has CDR1 MNHNS and CDR2 SASEGT. The CDR3 runs 14 residues. The rearrangement uses TRBV6-1 and TRBJ2-2; D might be TRBD1 or TRBD2, each matching 5 bases. The specimen was CD4+ or CD8+ T cells sorted from blood, collected in a trial of the OX40 agonist ivuxolimab. This TCR was sampled from an adult with an advanced solid tumor such as melanoma, head and neck, liver or kidney cancer. DNA of the CDR3: TGTGCCTTACGACGGGACGCGAACACCGGGGAGCTGTTTTTT. It is translated as CALRRDANTGELFF.